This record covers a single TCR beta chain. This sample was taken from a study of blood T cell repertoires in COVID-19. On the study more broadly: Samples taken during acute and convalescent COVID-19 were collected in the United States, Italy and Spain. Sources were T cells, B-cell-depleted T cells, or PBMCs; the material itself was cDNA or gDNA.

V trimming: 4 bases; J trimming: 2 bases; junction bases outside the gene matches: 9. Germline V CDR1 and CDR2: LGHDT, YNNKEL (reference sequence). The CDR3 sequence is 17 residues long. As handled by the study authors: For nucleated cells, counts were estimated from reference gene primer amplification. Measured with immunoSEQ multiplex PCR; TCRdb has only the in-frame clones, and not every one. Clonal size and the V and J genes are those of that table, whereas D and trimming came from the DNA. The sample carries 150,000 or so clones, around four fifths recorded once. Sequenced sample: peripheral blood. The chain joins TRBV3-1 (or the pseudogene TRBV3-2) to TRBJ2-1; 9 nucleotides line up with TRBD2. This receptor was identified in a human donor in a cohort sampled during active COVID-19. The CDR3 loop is CASSLVMAGGAYNEQFF. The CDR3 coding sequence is TGTGCCAGCAGCCTGGTCATGGCGGGGGGGGCCTACAATGAGCAGTTCTTC.